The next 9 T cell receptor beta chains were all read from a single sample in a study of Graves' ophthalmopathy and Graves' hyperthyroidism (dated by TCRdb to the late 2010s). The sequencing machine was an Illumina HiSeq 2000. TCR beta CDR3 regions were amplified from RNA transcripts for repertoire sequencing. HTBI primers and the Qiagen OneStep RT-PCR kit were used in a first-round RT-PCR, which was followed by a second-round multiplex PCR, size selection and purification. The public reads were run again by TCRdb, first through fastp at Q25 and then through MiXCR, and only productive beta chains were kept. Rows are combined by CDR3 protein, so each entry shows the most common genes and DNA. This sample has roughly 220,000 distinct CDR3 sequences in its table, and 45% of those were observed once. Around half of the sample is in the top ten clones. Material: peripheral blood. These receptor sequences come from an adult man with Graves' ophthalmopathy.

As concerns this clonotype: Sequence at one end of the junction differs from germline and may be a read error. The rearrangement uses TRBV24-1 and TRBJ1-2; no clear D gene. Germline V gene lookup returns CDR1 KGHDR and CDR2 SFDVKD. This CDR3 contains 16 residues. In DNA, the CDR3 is TGTGCCAGCAGTTCCCTTACGGGTCGACGGGGCTATGGCTACACCTTC. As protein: CASSSLTGRRGYGYTF.

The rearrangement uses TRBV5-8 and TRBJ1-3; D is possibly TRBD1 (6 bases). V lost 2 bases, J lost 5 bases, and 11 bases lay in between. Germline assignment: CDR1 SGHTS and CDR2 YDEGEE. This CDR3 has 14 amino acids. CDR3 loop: CASSFTGQRNTIYF. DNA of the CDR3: TGTGCCAGCAGCTTTACAGGGCAGAGAAACACCATATATTTT.

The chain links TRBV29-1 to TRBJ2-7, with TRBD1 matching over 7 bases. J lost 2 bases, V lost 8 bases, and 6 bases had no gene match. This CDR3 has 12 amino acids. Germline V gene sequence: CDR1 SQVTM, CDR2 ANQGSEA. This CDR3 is CSFGDSPYEQYF. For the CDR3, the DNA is TGCAGCTTTGGGGACAGTCCCTACGAGCAGTACTTC.

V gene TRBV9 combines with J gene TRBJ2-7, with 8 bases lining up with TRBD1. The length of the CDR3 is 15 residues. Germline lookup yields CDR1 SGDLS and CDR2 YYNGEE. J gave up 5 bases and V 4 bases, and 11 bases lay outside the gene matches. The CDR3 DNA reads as TGTGCCAGCAGCTTAGCGGACAGGGCTGGGGACGAGCAGTACTTC. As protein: CASSLADRAGDEQYF.

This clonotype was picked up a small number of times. The CDR3 sequence: CASRGRSNEKLFF. CDR3 bases: TGTGCCAGCAGGGGACGGTCTAATGAAAAACTGTTTTTT. The chain uses TRBV7-9 and TRBJ1-4; D might be TRBD1 (5 bases). The CDR3 consists of 13 residues. V lost 6 bases, J lost 3 bases, and 8 bases lay in between. Germline V lookup: CDR1 SEHNR, CDR2 FQNEAQ (reference sequence).

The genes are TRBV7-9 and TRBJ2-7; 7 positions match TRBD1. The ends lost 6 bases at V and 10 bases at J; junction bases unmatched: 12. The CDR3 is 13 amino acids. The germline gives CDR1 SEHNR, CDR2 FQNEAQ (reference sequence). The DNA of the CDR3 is TGTGCCAGCAGTACCGGTACAGGGGATCTTCAGTACTTC. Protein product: CASSTGTGDLQYF.

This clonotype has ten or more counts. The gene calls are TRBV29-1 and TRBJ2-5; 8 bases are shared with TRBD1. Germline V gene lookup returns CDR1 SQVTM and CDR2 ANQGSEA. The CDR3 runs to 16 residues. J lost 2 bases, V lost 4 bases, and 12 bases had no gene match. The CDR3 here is CSVVARGRYVQETQYF. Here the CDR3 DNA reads TGCAGCGTTGTAGCCAGGGGGCGATATGTACAAGAGACCCAGTACTTC.

CDR3 region: CASSLSTGLGANTGELFF. DNA of the CDR3: TGTGCCAGCAGTCTCTCCACCGGACTAGGAGCGAACACCGGGGAGCTGTTTTTT. V and J are TRBV7-3 and TRBJ2-2, with 7 bases matching TRBD2. CDR1 SGHTA and CDR2 FQGTGA come from the germline V gene. V dropped 6 bases and J dropped 0; count of bases not matched to a gene: 13. This CDR3 is 18 amino acids long. Complete variable domain (other parts from reference TRBV7-3 and TRBJ2-2): GAGVSQTPSNKVTEKGKYVELRCDPISGHTALYWYRQSLGQGPEFLIYFQGTGAADDSGLPNDRFFAVRPEGSVSTLKIQRTERGDSAVYLCASSLSTGLGANTGELFFGEGSRLTVL.

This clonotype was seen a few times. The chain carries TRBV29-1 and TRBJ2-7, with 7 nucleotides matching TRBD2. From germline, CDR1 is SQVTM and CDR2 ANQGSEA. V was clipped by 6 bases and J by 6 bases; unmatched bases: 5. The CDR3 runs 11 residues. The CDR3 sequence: CSVRTSFEQYF. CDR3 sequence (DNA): TGCAGCGTAAGGACTAGTTTCGAGCAGTACTTC.